This T cell receptor (beta chain) comes out of a study of control samples from healthy donors and cancer patients. This CDR3 is built from 17 residues. Germline V lookup: CDR1 SEHNR, CDR2 FQNEAQ (reference sequence). V gave up 2 bases and J gave up 2 bases, with 15 bases separating them. Profiling relied on immunoSEQ multiplex PCR, and the TCRdb table lists in-frame clones only, not all of them. The sample lists about 110,000 clones, about 80% occurring once. The chain combines TRBV7-9 with TRBJ1-4, with a tentative D call TRBD1 (6 bases). The sequenced sample consisted of blood. The TCR sequence derives from a man aged 18 to 29 in good health. CDR3 DNA: TGTGCCAGCAGCTTAAGTGGGGGCTTCGGGACTAATGAAAAACTGTTTTTT. It is translated as CASSLSGGFGTNEKLFF.